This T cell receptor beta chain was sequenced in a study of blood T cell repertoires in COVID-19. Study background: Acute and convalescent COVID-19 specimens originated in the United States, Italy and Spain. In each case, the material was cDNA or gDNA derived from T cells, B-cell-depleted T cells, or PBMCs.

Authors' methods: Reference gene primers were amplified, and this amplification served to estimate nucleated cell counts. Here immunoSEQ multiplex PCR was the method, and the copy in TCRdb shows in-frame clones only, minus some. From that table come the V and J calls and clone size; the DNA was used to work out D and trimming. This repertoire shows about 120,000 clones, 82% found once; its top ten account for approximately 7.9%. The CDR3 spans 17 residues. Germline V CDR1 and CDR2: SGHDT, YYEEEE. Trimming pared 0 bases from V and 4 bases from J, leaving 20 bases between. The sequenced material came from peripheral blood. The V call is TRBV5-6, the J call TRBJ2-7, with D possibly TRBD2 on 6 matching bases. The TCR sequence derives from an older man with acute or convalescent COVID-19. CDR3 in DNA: TGTGCCAGCAGCTTGGTGGGGCGGACTATCTTAAAGTACGAGCAGTACTTC. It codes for CASSLVGRTILKYEQYF.